What follows are 29 T cell receptor beta chains derived from one specimen sequenced in a study of T cell clonality in common variable immunodeficiency (dated by TCRdb to the mid-2010s). Preparation of the library involved the immunoSEQ multiplex PCR assay. Held by TCRdb, this immuneACCESS table contains in-frame sequences only and omits some clones. Under half of the omission traces to an unresolved V gene where checked; the cause of the rest is unknown. For this sample, roughly 34,000 clones are listed, none of them singletons. The ten largest clones take up 0.8% to 1% of the sample. Sequencing was performed on peripheral blood mononuclear cells. The receptors originated from a person aged 18-69 years in good health.

This clone was observed at least ten times. The CDR3 end is not reached by the read, which stops 3 residues before it; the germline J gene fills it in. This sequence joins TRBV27 and TRBJ2-1, with a tentative D call TRBD1 (6 bases). Per the germline V gene, CDR1 is MNHEY and CDR2 is SMNVEV (reference sequence). Trimming removed 1 base from V and 9 bases from J, with 10 bases in between. This CDR3 comprises 13 residues. The chain's CDR3 is CASSLWGTLEQFF. The CDR3 bases that were read are TGTGCCAGCAGTTTATGGGGGACACTTGAG.

The sample holds many counts of this clone. The CDR3 is cut off 3 residues early in the read; its end comes from the germline J gene. The V and J genes are TRBV20-1 and TRBJ2-7, with 10 bases matching TRBD2. The CDR3 is 14 residues long. The V and J ends lost 3 bases and 4 bases, in that order; junction bases with no gene match: 6. Germline V CDR1 and CDR2: DFQATT, SNEGSKA (reference sequence). CDR3 loop: CSASPWTSGYEQYF. CDR3 DNA (partial): TGCAGTGCTAGTCCCTGGACTAGCGGTTACGAG.

This clone was recorded at least ten times. The read gets to within 3 residues of the CDR3 end, and the germline J gene fills in the rest. The V call is TRBV10-3, the J call TRBJ2-7; 11 bases agree with TRBD1. Trimming removed 5 bases from V and 4 bases from J; junction bases left unmatched: 4. CDR1 is ENHRY and CDR2 is SYGVKD in the germline V gene. The length of the CDR3 is 14 residues. Here the CDR3 reads CAISTGTGGYEQYF. CDR3 DNA, as far as it was read: TGTGCCATCAGTACCGGGACAGGGGGGTACGAG.

This clone showed up many times. At one end the junction does not follow the germline gene, possibly because of a read error. The missing CDR3 end, 3 residues past where the read stops, is filled in from the germline J gene. The chain employs TRBV4-2 and TRBJ2-3; D may be TRBD2 (5 bases). This CDR3 has 15 residues. The germline V gene encodes CDR1 LGHNA and CDR2 YNFKEQ. Partial CDR3 DNA: TGCGCCAGCAGCCAAGATTGGCGGGTGACAGATACG. Protein: CASSQDWRVTDT. The CDR3 in its entirety is CASSQDWRVTDTQYF.

This clone was detected ten times or more. The CDR3 is cut off 3 residues early in the read; its end comes from the germline J gene. V and J are TRBV10-3 and TRBJ1-3; D might be TRBD1 (5 bases). The CDR3 extends over 16 amino acids. Germline V gives CDR1 ENHRY, CDR2 SYGVKD. The V end lost 0 bases, the J end lost 2 bases, and 11 bases lay between the germline ends. The DNA read from the CDR3 is TGTGCCATCAGTGAGTCACGGGGGTCCACTGGAAACACC. This translates into CAISESRGSTGNT. The CDR3 in full is CAISESRGSTGNTIYF.

In its sample, this clone was seen many times. The read halts 3 residues ahead of the CDR3 end, with the missing end drawn from the germline J gene. This chain uses TRBV12-3 or TRBV12-4 with TRBJ2-1, with a weak D call TRBD1 (6 bases). Trimming took off 6 bases at V and 5 bases at J, with 11 bases between the two ends. This CDR3 is built from 13 residues. The CDR3: CASRLDSHNEQFF. The part of the CDR3 DNA that was read is TGTGCCAGCAGATTGGACAGCCACAATGAG.

This clone was observed at least ten times. Read data end 3 residues before the CDR3 end; the end is taken from the germline J gene. The V call is TRBV11-2, the J call TRBJ2-5; D possibly corresponds to TRBD1 (6 bases). This CDR3 spans 15 amino acids. CDR1 is SGHAT and CDR2 is FQNNGV in the germline V gene. V lost 0 bases to trimming and J lost 4 bases, with 12 bases between them. The CDR3 bases that were read are TGTGCCAGCAGCTTAGACCCGGCCAGGGGAGAGACC. It specifies CASSLDPARGET. In full, the CDR3 is CASSLDPARGETQYF.

Many counts were recorded for this clone. The CDR3 sequence: CASRSTGSRHSPLHF. CDR3 DNA, as far as it was read: TGTGCCAGCCGCTCTACAGGATCCCGTCATTCACCC. The chain uses TRBV7-6 and TRBJ1-6, with TRBD1 as a possible D gene (5 bases). The read falls 3 residues short of the CDR3 end, and the missing part is taken from the germline J gene. The CDR3 consists of 15 residues. The germline V and J ends were trimmed by 8 bases and 8 bases, with 19 bases remaining between them. The V gene's germline CDR1 is SGHVS and CDR2 FNYEAQ.

There are many counts of this clone. The read comes to an end 3 residues before the CDR3 does, leaving the germline J gene to fill in the end. J is TRBJ2-7 and V is TRBV2; the match to TRBD1 covers 12 bases. The CDR3 spans 15 residues. Germline values: CDR1 SNHLY, CDR2 FYNNEI. V shed 6 bases, J shed 5 bases, and the junction held 8 bases outside the gene matches. The CDR3 bases that were read are TGTGCCAGCAGCGGTCCGGGACAGGGGGCTAACGAG. Translation: CASSGPGQGANE. The full-length CDR3 reads as CASSGPGQGANEQYF.

In this sample, this clone turned up many times. The CDR3 end falls 3 residues outside the read, so it is completed with the germline J gene. The V and J genes are TRBV5-1 and TRBJ2-3, with D possibly being TRBD2 (6 bases). The CDR3 extends over 15 amino acids. Trimming stripped 7 bases from V and 2 bases from J, with 17 bases between. Per germline, CDR1 SGHRS and CDR2 YFSETQ. The DNA read from the CDR3 is TGCGCCAGCCGGGGGACTCCGACTAACACAGATACG. Protein sequence: CASRGTPTNTDT. The entire CDR3 is CASRGTPTNTDTQYF.

Many counts were recorded for this clone. The DNA ends 3 residues before the CDR3 does, and the rest of the CDR3 is filled in from the germline J gene. The chain has TRBV27 and TRBJ2-5, with D possibly TRBD2 on 6 matching bases. From germline, CDR1 is MNHEY and CDR2 SMNVEV (reference sequence). The CDR3 is 17 amino acids. The V end was cut by 5 bases, the J end by 2 bases, with 21 bases between. CDR3 sequence reads: CASSPPKGRFHQETQYF. Partial CDR3 DNA: TGTGCCAGCAGTCCCCCCAAGGGGAGGTTCCATCAAGAGACC.

This clone was detected ten times or more. The read comes to an end 3 residues before the CDR3 does, leaving the germline J gene to fill in the end. V gene TRBV20-1 combines with J gene TRBJ1-5; maybe TRBD1 (5 bases). The CDR3 consists of 14 residues. Deletions cut 4 bases from V and 0 bases from J, with 10 bases between. The germline gives CDR1 DFQATT, CDR2 SNEGSKA (reference sequence). This CDR3 is CSANGGYSNQPQHF. The part of the CDR3 DNA that was read is TGCAGTGCTAACGGGGGGTATAGCAATCAGCCC.

This clone was seen repeatedly, ten times or more. Sequencing ends 3 residues short of the CDR3 end; the germline J gene provides the rest. The V call is TRBV6-2 or TRBV6-3, the J call TRBJ1-1; D might be TRBD1 (5 bases). This CDR3 has 12 amino acids. The germline V gene encodes CDR1 MNHEY and CDR2 SVGEGT. V gave up 0 bases and J gave up 7 bases, with 6 bases separating them. CDR3 DNA, as far as it was read: TGTGCCAGCAGTTACTCCCAGGGTGAA. Its translation is CASSYSQGE. The whole CDR3 sequence is CASSYSQGEAFF.

This clone was recorded many times. The read finishes 3 residues shy of the CDR3 end, and the germline J gene is used to complete it. The J gene is TRBJ1-1, the V gene TRBV5-1; D ambiguous. Trimming shortened V by 0 bases and J by 1 base, and 4 bases separated the two germline ends. Per germline, CDR1 SGHRS and CDR2 YFSETQ. The CDR3 runs to 13 residues. The CDR3 protein is CASSLAQNTEAFF. Incomplete CDR3 DNA: TGCGCCAGCAGCTTGGCACAGAACACTGAA.

This clone was observed many times. The CDR3 reads CAWSVNRNYGYTF. The CDR3 bases that were read are TGTGCCTGGAGTGTAAATAGAAACTATGGC. The chain recombines TRBV30 with TRBJ1-2; D is uncertain. The read finishes 3 residues shy of the CDR3 end, and the germline J gene is used to complete it. CDR1 and CDR2 (germline): GTSNPN, SVGIG (reference sequence). CDR3 size: 13 residues. The germline V and J ends were trimmed by 0 bases and 2 bases, with 7 bases remaining between them.

The sample holds many counts of this clone. The read ends 3 residues early relative to the CDR3; the germline J gene fills the gap. The rearrangement uses TRBV30 and TRBJ2-3; TRBD1 matches 10 bases. The CDR3 spans 13 residues. Germline loops: CDR1 GTSNPN, CDR2 SVGIG (reference sequence). CDR3 bases read: TGTGCCTGGAATTCGGGACAGGGGTCCGCG. Translation gives CAWNSGQGSA. The whole CDR3 sequence is CAWNSGQGSAQYF.

Ten or more counts support this clone. The read finishes 3 residues shy of the CDR3 end, and the germline J gene is used to complete it. V and J are TRBV7-9 and TRBJ2-7; TRBD1 aligns across 8 bases. This CDR3 comprises 14 residues. CDR1 is SEHNR, CDR2 FQNEAQ, per germline (reference sequence). J was trimmed by 5 bases and V by 0 bases; bases with no gene match: 3. The sequenced CDR3 bases are TGTGCCAGCAGCTTAGCGGACAGGGCCCACGAG. It specifies CASSLADRAHE. The entire CDR3 sequence reads CASSLADRAHEQYF.

This clone has a count of ten or more. The read ends 3 residues before the CDR3 terminus; that terminus is restored from the germline J gene. The V call is TRBV10-3, the J call TRBJ2-7; D unresolved. V was pared by 11 bases and J by 2 bases, with 7 bases between. The length of the CDR3 is 10 residues. CDR1 and CDR2 (germline): ENHRY, SYGVKD. The part of the CDR3 DNA that was read is TGTGCCGCGGCCACCTACGAG. Residues: CAAATYE. The entire CDR3 protein reads CAAATYEQYF.

This clone was recorded many times. The read finishes 3 residues shy of the CDR3 end, and the germline J gene is used to complete it. V usage is TRBV4-1 and J usage is TRBJ1-1, with D perhaps matching TRBD1 (6 bases). This CDR3 has 17 residues. The V and J ends lost 4 bases and 1 base respectively, with 19 bases between them. CDR1 and CDR2 (germline): MGHRA, YSYEKL. This CDR3 reads CASSPRQGPAGNTEAFF. The CDR3 bases that were read are TGCGCCAGCAGCCCCAGGCAGGGGCCGGCGGGGAACACTGAA.

This clone was seen many times. The read gets to within 3 residues of the CDR3 end, and the germline J gene fills in the rest. The chain has TRBV19 and TRBJ2-1; 11 bases are shared with TRBD2. The junction had 5 bases not matched to a gene; V was cut back by 9 bases and J by 4 bases. This CDR3 contains 14 residues. The germline gives CDR1 LNHDA, CDR2 SQIVND (reference sequence). CDR3 DNA, as far as it was read: TGTGCCAGCGCTAGCGGGGGGTCATACAATGAG. It is translated as CASASGGSYNE. The full CDR3 is CASASGGSYNEQFF.

In its sample, this clone was seen many times. The read ends 3 residues early relative to the CDR3; the germline J gene fills the gap. The rearrangement links TRBV27 to TRBJ2-3; 7 bases match TRBD1. Germline trimming cut 3 bases from V and 6 bases from J; bases unmatched to any gene: 9. There are 15 residues in the CDR3. The germline V gene has CDR1 MNHEY and CDR2 SMNVEV (reference sequence). The CDR3 DNA, read in part, is TGTGCCAGCAGTTTGGACCACTTCAGGGGGGATACG. Its translation is CASSLDHFRGDT. The full CDR3 protein reads CASSLDHFRGDTQYF.

There are many counts of this clone. Read data end 3 residues before the CDR3 end; the end is taken from the germline J gene. This sequence joins TRBV5-4 and TRBJ2-3; the D gene is possibly TRBD1 (6 bases). Germline CDR1 SGHNT, CDR2 YYREEE (reference sequence). The CDR3 is made up of 14 amino acids. The V end was cut by 4 bases, the J end by 4 bases, with 13 bases between. The chain's CDR3 is CASSQPGDADTQYF. The covered CDR3 bases are TGTGCCAGCAGCCAACCAGGGGATGCAGATACG.

This clone was seen at least ten times. The CDR3 end falls 3 residues outside the read, so it is completed with the germline J gene. The rearrangement links TRBV6-4 to TRBJ2-1, with TRBD1 matching 8 bases. The V gene end was trimmed by 2 bases and the J gene end by 4 bases; junction bases not matched to a gene: 7. CDR1 is MRHNA, CDR2 SNTAGT, per germline. This CDR3 has 16 amino acids. CDR3 DNA, as far as it was read: TGTGCCAGCAGTGACGAGGGGACAGGTTTTTACAATGAG. Amino acids: CASSDEGTGFYNE. The entire CDR3 protein reads CASSDEGTGFYNEQFF.

This clone was found many times. The read ends 3 residues early relative to the CDR3; the germline J gene fills the gap. The genes are TRBV7-9 and TRBJ2-3; D possibly corresponds to TRBD2 (5 bases). The CDR3 sequence is 14 residues long. The germline V gene encodes CDR1 SEHNR and CDR2 FQNEAQ (reference sequence). V shed 4 bases and J shed 6 bases, with 14 bases lying between them. Here the CDR3 reads CASSSRTAMDTQYF. The part of the CDR3 DNA that was read is TGTGCCAGCAGCTCTAGGACTGCGATGGATACG. The full variable domain, its missing parts supplied by reference TRBV7-9 and TRBJ2-3, is DTGVSQNPRHKITKRGQNVTFRCDPISEHNRLYWYRQTLGQGPEFLTYFQNEAQLEKSRLLSDRFSAERPKGSFSTLEIQRTEQGDSAMYLCASSSRTAMDTQYFGPGTRLTVL.

This clone was counted at least ten times. The observed sequence ends 3 residues before the CDR3 terminus, with the missing tail filled in from the germline J gene. The J gene is TRBJ2-2, the V gene TRBV29-1, with 7 nucleotides matching TRBD1. J was trimmed by 1 base and V by 7 bases; bases with no gene match: 3. Germline CDR1 SQVTM, CDR2 ANQGSEA. CDR3 length: 13 residues. The CDR3 reads CSAGQQNTGELFF. Partial CDR3 DNA: TGCAGCGCGGGACAGCAGAACACCGGGGAG.

Many counts were recorded for this clone. The CDR3 end is not reached by the read, which stops 3 residues before it; the germline J gene fills it in. The chain carries TRBV13 and TRBJ2-7; TRBD2 aligns across 9 bases. Germline V CDR1 and CDR2: PRHDT, FYEKMQ (reference sequence). V dropped 6 bases and J dropped 0; count of bases not matched to a gene: 3. This CDR3 spans 14 amino acids. The CDR3 sequence is CASRTSGTSYEQYF. Incomplete CDR3 DNA: TGTGCCAGCAGGACTAGCGGTACCTCCTACGAG. Full variable domain (missing parts from reference TRBV13 and TRBJ2-7): AAGVIQSPRHLIKEKRETATLKCYPIPRHDTVYWYQQGPGQDPQFLISFYEKMQSDKGSIPDRFSAQQFSDYHSELNMSSLELGDSALYFCASRTSGTSYEQYFGPGTRLTVT.

This clone was observed many times. The CDR3 is cut off 3 residues early in the read; its end comes from the germline J gene. The gene calls are TRBV20-1 and TRBJ1-2; 7 bases line up with TRBD1. CDR1 DFQATT and CDR2 SNEGSKA come from the germline V gene (reference sequence). The CDR3 totals 13 residues. CDR3 loop: CSASATGALGYTF. The covered CDR3 bases are TGCAGTGCTAGTGCTACAGGGGCGCTCGGC.

This clone was found many times. The missing CDR3 end, 3 residues past where the read stops, is filled in from the germline J gene. V is TRBV30 and J is TRBJ2-4, with 8 positions matching TRBD1. Germline lookup yields CDR1 GTSNPN and CDR2 SVGIG (reference sequence). The length of the CDR3 is 15 residues. Unmatched junction bases numbered 10, after V lost 1 base and J lost 8 bases. The CDR3 sequence: CAWSDSGTGKHIQYF. CDR3 DNA (partial): TGTGCCTGGAGTGACTCCGGGACAGGTAAACACATT.

This clone has a count of ten or more. The CDR3 is cut off 3 residues early in the read; its end comes from the germline J gene. This chain connects TRBV19 to TRBJ1-2, with 8 bases fitting TRBD1. The CDR3 contains 14 residues. The J segment lost 5 bases and the V segment lost 2 bases, leaving 4 bases of the junction unmatched. The germline V gene encodes CDR1 LNHDA and CDR2 SQIVND (reference sequence). CDR3 amino acids: CASSISRGRYGYTF. The DNA read from the CDR3 is TGTGCCAGTAGTATAAGCAGGGGGCGTTATGGC.